This entry features one T cell receptor (beta chain) sequence. This entry is derived from a study of blood T cell repertoires in COVID-19. Turning to the study itself: Specimens from acute and convalescent COVID-19 originated in the United States, Italy and Spain.

Germline V gene lookup returns CDR1 WSHSY and CDR2 SAAADI. The CDR3 runs 16 residues. V dropped 4 bases and J dropped 4; count of bases not matched to a gene: 12. In the original processing: Reference gene primer amplification gave nucleated cell count estimates. Assay used: immunoSEQ multiplex PCR; TCRdb lists only in-frame clones, some missing. V and J calls and clone size follow that table, whereas D and trimming were derived from the DNA. The sample yields 200,000 to 300,000 clones, 85% seen once. Sequenced sample: peripheral blood. This clonotype was obtained from a woman aged 55-70 years with active or convalescent COVID-19. The genes are TRBV10-2 and TRBJ1-2; 7 nucleotides agree with TRBD1. The CDR3 sequence is CASSGTQGEETYGYTF. CDR3 sequence (DNA): TGCGCCAGCAGTGGCACCCAGGGGGAGGAAACCTATGGCTACACCTTC.